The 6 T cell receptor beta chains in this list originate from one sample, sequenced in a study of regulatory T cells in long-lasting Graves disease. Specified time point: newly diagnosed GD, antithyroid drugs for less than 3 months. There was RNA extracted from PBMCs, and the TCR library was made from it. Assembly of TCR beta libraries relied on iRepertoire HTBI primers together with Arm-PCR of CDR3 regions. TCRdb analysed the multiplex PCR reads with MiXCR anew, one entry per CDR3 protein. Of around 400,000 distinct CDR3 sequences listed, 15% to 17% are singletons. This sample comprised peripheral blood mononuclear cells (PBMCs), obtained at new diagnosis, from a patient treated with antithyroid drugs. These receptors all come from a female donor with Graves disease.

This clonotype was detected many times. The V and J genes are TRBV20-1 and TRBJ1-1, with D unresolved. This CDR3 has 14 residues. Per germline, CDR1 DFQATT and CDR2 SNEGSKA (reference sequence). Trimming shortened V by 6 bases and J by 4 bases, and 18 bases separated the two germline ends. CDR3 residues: CSARRRAAVTEAFF. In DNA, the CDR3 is TGCAGTGCCCGCCGCCGGGCCGCCGTCACTGAAGCTTTCTTT.

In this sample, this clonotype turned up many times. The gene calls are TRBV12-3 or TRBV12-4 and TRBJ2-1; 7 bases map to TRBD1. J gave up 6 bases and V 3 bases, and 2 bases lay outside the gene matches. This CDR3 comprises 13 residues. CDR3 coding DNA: TGTGCCAGCAGTTTGCCAGGGGGCAATGAGCAGTTCTTC. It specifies CASSLPGGNEQFF.

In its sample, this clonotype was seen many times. Written as DNA, the CDR3 is TGTGCCAGCAGCTTAGATGCTGCAGCGGGATCCTACGAGCAGTACTTC. It specifies CASSLDAAAGSYEQYF. The rearrangement joins TRBV7-2 to TRBJ2-7, with 7 bases fitting TRBD2. With V trimmed by 1 base and J by 1 base, 7 bases remained unmatched. Germline V gives CDR1 SGHTA, CDR2 FQGNSA. The CDR3 has 16 residues.

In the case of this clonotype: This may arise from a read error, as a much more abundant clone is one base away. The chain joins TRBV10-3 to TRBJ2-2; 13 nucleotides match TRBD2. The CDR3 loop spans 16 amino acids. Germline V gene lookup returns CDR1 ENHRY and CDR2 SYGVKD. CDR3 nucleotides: TGTGCCATCAGTGGGACTAGCGGGGGAGGGACCGGGGAGCGGTTTTTT. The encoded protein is CAISGTSGGGTGERFF.

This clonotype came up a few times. The CDR3 spells CASIRGTEAFF. In DNA, the CDR3 is TGTGCCAGCATAAGGGGCACTGAAGCTTTCTTT. The rearrangement uses TRBV5-4 and TRBJ1-1, with a tentative D call TRBD1 (5 bases). Germline loops: CDR1 SGHNT, CDR2 YYREEE (reference sequence). V was clipped by 6 bases and J by 4 bases, with 7 bases between them. The CDR3 has 11 residues.

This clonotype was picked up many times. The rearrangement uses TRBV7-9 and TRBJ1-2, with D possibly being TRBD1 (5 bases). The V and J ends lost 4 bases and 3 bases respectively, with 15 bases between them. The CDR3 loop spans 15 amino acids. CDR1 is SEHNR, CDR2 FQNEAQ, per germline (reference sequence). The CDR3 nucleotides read TGTGCCAGCAGCTCTAGCAGGGAGAAGGACTATGGCTACACCTTC. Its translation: CASSSSREKDYGYTF.